The entry below gives a single T cell receptor (beta chain) sequence along with its context. Germline CDR1 SGHRS, CDR2 YFSETQ. V was shortened by 0 bases and J by 0 bases, with 9 bases between the two germline ends. The CDR3 consists of 15 residues. These data come from a study of blood T cell repertoires in COVID-19. The assay was immunoSEQ multiplex PCR, and TCRdb's table has in-frame clones only and misses some. Among some 100,000 clones listed, 70% to 90% were seen once. The specimen sequenced was peripheral blood. J is TRBJ1-1 and V is TRBV5-1; D uncertain. The TCR was taken from a human donor in a cohort sampled during active COVID-19. The chain's CDR3 is CASSLEGGLNTEAFF. CDR3 nucleotides: TGCGCCAGCAGCTTGGAGGGCGGGTTGAACACTGAAGCTTTCTTT.